The count of the clone carrying this T cell receptor beta chain is one. Antigen specificity is unknown. The data belong to a study of T cells in Graves' hyperthyroidism and ophthalmopathy. For the study at large: Initial diagnosis, before any treatment, was when peripheral blood was collected. Whole-study results and caveats: Ophthalmopathy got predicted by the model a median around 6.8 months before its onset.

The investigators amplified TCR beta CDR3 regions from RNA transcripts. With the HTBI primer set, the TCR CDR3 went through a first round of RT-PCR. From the multiplex PCR reads, TCRdb called clonotypes with MiXCR, one entry per CDR3 protein. Among roughly 330,000 distinct CDR3 sequences listed, 16% were seen once. This TCR was sampled from a man aged 25-45 years with Graves' hyperthyroidism. Sequences were obtained from blood.

CDR3 loop: CASSRDSHEQYF. CDR3 nucleotide sequence: TGTGCCAGCAGCCGCGACAGCCACGAGCAGTACTTC. J is TRBJ2-7 and V is TRBV12-3 or TRBV12-4, with D possibly matching TRBD1 (5 bases). The CDR3 totals 12 residues. Trimming took off 6 bases at V and 5 bases at J, with 11 bases between the two ends.